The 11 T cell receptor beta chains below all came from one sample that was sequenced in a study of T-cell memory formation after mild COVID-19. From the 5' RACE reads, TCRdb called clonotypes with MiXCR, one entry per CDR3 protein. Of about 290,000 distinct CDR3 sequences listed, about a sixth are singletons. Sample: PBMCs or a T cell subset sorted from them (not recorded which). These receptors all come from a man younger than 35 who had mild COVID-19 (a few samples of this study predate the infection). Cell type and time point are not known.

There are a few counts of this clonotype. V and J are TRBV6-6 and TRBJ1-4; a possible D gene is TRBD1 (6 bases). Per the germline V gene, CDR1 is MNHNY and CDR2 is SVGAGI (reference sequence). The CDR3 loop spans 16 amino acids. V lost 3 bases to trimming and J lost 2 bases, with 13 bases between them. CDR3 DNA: TGTGCCAGCAGTTATAACCCAACAGGGACTAATGAAAAACTGTTTTTT. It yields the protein CASSYNPTGTNEKLFF.

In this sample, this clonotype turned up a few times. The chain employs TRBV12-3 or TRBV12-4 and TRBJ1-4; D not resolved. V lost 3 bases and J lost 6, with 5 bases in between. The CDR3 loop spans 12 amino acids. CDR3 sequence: CASSFTDEKLFF. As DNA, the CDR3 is TGTGCCAGCAGTTTCACCGATGAAAAACTGTTTTTT.

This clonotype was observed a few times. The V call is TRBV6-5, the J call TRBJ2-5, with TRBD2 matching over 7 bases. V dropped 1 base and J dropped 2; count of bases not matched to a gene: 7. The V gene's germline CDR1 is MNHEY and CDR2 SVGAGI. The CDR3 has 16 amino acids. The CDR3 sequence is CASSYYSGGGQETQYF. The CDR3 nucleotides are TGTGCCAGCAGTTACTATTCGGGGGGTGGGCAAGAGACCCAGTACTTC.

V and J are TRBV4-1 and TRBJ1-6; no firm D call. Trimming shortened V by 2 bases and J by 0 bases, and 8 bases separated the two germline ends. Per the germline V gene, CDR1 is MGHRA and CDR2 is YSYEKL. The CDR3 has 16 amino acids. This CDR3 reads CASSQRFSSYNSPLHF. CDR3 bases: TGCGCCAGCAGCCAAAGGTTTAGCTCCTATAATTCACCCCTCCACTTT.

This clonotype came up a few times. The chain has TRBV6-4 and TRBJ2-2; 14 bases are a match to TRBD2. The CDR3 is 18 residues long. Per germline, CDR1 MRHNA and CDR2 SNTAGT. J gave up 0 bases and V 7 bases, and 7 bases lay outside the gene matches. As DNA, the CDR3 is TGTGCCAGCACTATGACTAGCGGGGGGGACGCGAACACCGGGGAGCTGTTTTTT. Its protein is CASTMTSGGDANTGELFF.

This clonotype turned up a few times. CDR3 nucleotide sequence: TGCAGTGCTAGTGGGGGCGACAGGGAGAACACCGGGGAGCTGTTTTTT. Its protein product is CSASGGDRENTGELFF. The genes are TRBV20-1 and TRBJ2-2, with 7 bases lining up with TRBD1. Germline CDR1 DFQATT, CDR2 SNEGSKA (reference sequence). The CDR3 is made up of 16 amino acids. V lost 3 bases and J lost 1; bases outside the gene matches: 8.

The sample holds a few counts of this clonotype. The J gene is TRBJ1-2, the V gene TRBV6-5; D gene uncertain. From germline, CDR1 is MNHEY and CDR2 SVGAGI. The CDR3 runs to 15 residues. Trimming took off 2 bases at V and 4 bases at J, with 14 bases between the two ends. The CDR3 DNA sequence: TGTGCCAGCAGTTACCCTGGATTGCATGGCTATGGCTACACCTTC. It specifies CASSYPGLHGYGYTF.

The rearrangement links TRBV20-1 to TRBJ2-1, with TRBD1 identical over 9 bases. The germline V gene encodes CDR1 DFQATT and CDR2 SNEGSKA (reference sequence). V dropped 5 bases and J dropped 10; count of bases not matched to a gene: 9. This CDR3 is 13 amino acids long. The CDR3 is CSALDRGSGEQFF. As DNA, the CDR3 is TGCAGTGCTCTAGACAGGGGGTCGGGAGAGCAGTTCTTC.

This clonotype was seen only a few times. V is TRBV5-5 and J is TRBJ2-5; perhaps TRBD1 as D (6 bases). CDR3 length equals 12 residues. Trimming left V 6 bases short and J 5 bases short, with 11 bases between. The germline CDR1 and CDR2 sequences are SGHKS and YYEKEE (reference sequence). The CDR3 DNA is TGTGCCAGCAACAGGGTTTTGGAGACCCAGTACTTC. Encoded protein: CASNRVLETQYF. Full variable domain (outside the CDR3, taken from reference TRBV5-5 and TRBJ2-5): DAGVTQSPTHLIKTRGQQVTLRCSPISGHKSVSWYQQVLGQGPQFIFQYYEKEERGRGNFPDRFSARQFPNYSSELNVNALLLGDSALYLCASNRVLETQYFGPGTRLLVL.

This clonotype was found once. CDR3 DNA sequence: TGTGCCACCGGACAGGGCTGGGCTTTCTTT. The encoded protein is CATGQGWAFF. The chain uses TRBV19 and TRBJ1-1, with 8 bases aligning to TRBD1. J was trimmed by 11 bases and V by 10 bases; bases with no gene match: 6. This CDR3 has 10 residues. Germline CDR1 and CDR2: LNHDA and SQIVND (reference sequence).

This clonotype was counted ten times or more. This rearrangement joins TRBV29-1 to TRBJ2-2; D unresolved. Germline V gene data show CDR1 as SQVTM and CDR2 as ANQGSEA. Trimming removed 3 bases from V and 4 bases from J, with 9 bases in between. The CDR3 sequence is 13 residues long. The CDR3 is CSVDGLGTGELFF. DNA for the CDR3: TGCAGCGTTGACGGCCTAGGCACCGGGGAGCTGTTTTTT.